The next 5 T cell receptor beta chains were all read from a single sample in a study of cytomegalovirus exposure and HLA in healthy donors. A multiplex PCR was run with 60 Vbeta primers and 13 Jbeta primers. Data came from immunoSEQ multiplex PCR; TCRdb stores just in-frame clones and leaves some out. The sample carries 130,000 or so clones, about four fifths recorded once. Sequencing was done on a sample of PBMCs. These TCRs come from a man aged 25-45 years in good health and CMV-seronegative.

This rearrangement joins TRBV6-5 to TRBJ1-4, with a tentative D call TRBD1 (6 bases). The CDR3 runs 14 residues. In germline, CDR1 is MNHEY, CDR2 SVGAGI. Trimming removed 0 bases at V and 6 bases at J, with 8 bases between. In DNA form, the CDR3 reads TGTGCCAGCAGTTACTCCGCAGGGGATGAAAAACTGTTTTTT. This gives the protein CASSYSAGDEKLFF.

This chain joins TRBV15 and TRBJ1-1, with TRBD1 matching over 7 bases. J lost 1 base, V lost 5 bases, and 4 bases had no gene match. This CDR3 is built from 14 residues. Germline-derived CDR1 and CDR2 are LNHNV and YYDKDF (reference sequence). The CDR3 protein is CATSPDRKNTEAFF. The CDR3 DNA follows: TGTGCCACCAGCCCGGACAGGAAGAACACTGAAGCTTTCTTT.

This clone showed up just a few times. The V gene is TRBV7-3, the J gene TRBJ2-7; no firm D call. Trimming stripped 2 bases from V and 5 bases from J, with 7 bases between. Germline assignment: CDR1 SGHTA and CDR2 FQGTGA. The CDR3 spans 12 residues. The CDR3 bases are TGTGCCAGCAGCTTATCAGGCCACGAGCAGTACTTC. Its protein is CASSLSGHEQYF.

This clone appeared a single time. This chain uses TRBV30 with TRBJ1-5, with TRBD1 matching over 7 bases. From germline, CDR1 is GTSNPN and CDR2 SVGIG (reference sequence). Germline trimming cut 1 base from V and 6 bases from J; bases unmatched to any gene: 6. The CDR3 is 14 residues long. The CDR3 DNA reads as TGTGCCTGGAGTGACAGGGGCCCCAGTCAGCCCCAGCATTTT. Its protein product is CAWSDRGPSQPQHF.

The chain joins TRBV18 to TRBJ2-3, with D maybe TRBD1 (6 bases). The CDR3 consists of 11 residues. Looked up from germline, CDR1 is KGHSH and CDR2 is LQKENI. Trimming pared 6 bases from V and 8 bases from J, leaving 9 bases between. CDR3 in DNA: TGTGCCAGCTCGCTAGGGGGTACGCAGTATTTT. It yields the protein CASSLGGTQYF.